This is a list of T cell receptor beta chains from one sample in a study of shared clonotypes between healthy human individuals. This table comes from immunoSEQ multiplex PCR, and its TCRdb copy is limited to in-frame clones, with some not included. The sample lists fewer than 3 million clones, approximately 90% occurring once. Sequenced sample: naive CD4+ T cells from PBMCs. These receptor sequences come from a man aged 18 to 30 in good health. Some clones in this sample may be carry-over from other donors' samples. Each CDR3 is given with its conserved first and last residue. The order of the fields is clone size, J gene, V gene, D gene, CDR3 protein, CDR3 DNA. A D gene is named only where the DNA matches it firmly. Clone size is shown for a subset of rows, as once, few, many or a class of expanded clone.

once,TRBJ2-3,TRBV9,-,CASSVSTFTDTQYF,TGTGCCAGCAGCGTTTCAACTTTTACAGATACGCAGTATTTT
-,TRBJ2-7,TRBV18,-,CASSPTPQGVGQYF,TGTGCCAGCTCACCGACACCCCAGGGCGTCGGGCAGTACTTC
-,TRBJ2-3,TRBV4-1,-,CASSQESSKYF,TGCGCCAGCAGCCAAGAGTCATCTAAGTATTTT
-,TRBJ1-4,TRBV28,-,CASSPAGSTNEKLFF,TGTGCCAGCAGCCCCGCGGGGTCGACTAATGAAAAACTGTTTTTT
-,TRBJ2-1,TRBV6-1,-,CASSEAWTHNEQFF,TGTGCCAGCAGTGAAGCTTGGACGCACAATGAGCAGTTCTTC
-,TRBJ2-1,TRBV9,-,CASSVTLEGEQFF,TGTGCCAGCAGCGTAACACTAGAGGGTGAGCAGTTCTTC
-,TRBJ1-1,TRBV14,-,CASSQSNGITEAFF,TGTGCCAGCAGCCAATCGAATGGAATCACTGAAGCTTTCTTT
-,TRBJ2-2,TRBV27,TRBD2,CASSLFGLAGVRTGELFF,TGTGCCAGCAGTTTATTCGGGCTAGCGGGAGTAAGAACCGGGGAGCTGTTTTTT
-,TRBJ1-5,TRBV7-2,-,CASSLDRYSNQPQHF,TGTGCCAGCAGCTTAGACCGTTATAGCAATCAGCCCCAGCATTTT
-,TRBJ2-7,TRBV2,-,CASRELGGEQYF,TGTGCCAGCAGGGAATTGGGGGGAGAGCAGTACTTC
-,TRBJ1-3,TRBV9,-,CASSVGPSSGNTIYF,TGTGCCAGCAGCGTAGGCCCTAGCTCTGGAAACACCATATATTTT
-,TRBJ1-2,TRBV6-1,-,CASSAGAANYGYTF,TGTGCCAGCAGTGCGGGGGCGGCTAACTATGGCTACACCTTC
-,TRBJ1-3,TRBV6-5,-,CASSYSVTGNTIYF,TGTGCCAGCAGTTACTCGGTTACGGGAAACACCATATATTTT
few,TRBJ1-1,TRBV7-3,-,CASSRKTNTEAFF,TGTGCCAGCAGCCGAAAAACGAACACTGAAGCTTTCTTT
-,TRBJ1-1,TRBV7-3,-,CASSFAGNTEAFF,TGTGCCAGCAGCTTCGCGGGTAACACTGAAGCTTTCTTT
-,TRBJ2-7,TRBV30,TRBD2,CAWSVKASGRQYEQYF,TGTGCCTGGAGTGTGAAGGCTAGCGGGAGGCAGTACGAGCAGTACTTC
-,TRBJ1-5,TRBV6-5,-,CASSPEYVGPQHF,TGTGCCAGCAGCCCCGAGTATGTAGGGCCCCAGCATTTT
-,TRBJ2-1,TRBV9,TRBD2,CASSVAPTGTSQNEQFF,TGTGCCAGCAGCGTAGCCCCCACCGGGACTAGTCAGAATGAGCAGTTCTTC
-,TRBJ2-3,TRBV5-1,-,CASQQLAHTDTQYF,TGCGCCTCCCAGCAATTAGCGCACACAGATACGCAGTATTTT
-,TRBJ2-2,TRBV23-1,TRBD1,CASSRRGQGQRPNGGELFF,TGCGCCAGCAGTCGCCGTGGACAGGGACAAAGACCCAACGGCGGGGAGCTGTTTTTT
-,TRBJ1-2,TRBV5-4,-,CASSLERRNYGYTF,TGTGCCAGCAGCTTGGAGCGCAGAAACTATGGCTACACCTTC
-,TRBJ2-1,TRBV5-1,TRBD2,CASSLPPLTGILAGYNEQFF,TGCGCCAGCAGCTTGCCCCCTTTAACAGGAATACTAGCGGGGTACAATGAGCAGTTCTTC
-,TRBJ2-7,TRBV5-1,-,CASSPYLGLVGLPYEQYF,TGCGCCAGCAGCCCCTACCTAGGTTTGGTCGGCCTACCCTACGAGCAGTACTTC
-,TRBJ1-1,TRBV5-4,TRBD1,CASSLAGTGASEAFF,TGTGCCAGCAGCTTGGCCGGGACAGGGGCTTCTGAAGCTTTCTTT
-,TRBJ2-2,TRBV5-1,TRBD1,CASSLIVSGQGYTGELFF,TGCGCCAGCAGCTTGATCGTATCGGGACAGGGGTACACCGGGGAGCTGTTTTTT
once,TRBJ2-1,TRBV21-1,-,CASKGTRGHVFYSYNEQFF,TGTGCCAGCAAGGGGACCCGCGGACACGTCTTTTACTCCTACAATGAGCAGTTCTTC
-,TRBJ1-2,TRBV14,TRBD1,CASSQSGTGGRNYGYTF,TGTGCCAGCAGCCAAAGTGGGACAGGGGGCAGAAACTATGGCTACACCTTC
-,TRBJ2-7,TRBV5-4,-,CASSLVGLESYEQYF,TGTGCCAGCAGCTTGGTGGGCCTAGAGTCCTACGAGCAGTACTTC
-,TRBJ2-5,TRBV7-6,TRBD1,CASSLGTGQETQYF,TGTGCCAGCAGCTTAGGGACAGGGCAAGAGACCCAGTACTTC
-,TRBJ1-3,TRBV6-6,-,CASSPPPDSGNTIYF,TGTGCCAGCAGTCCCCCCCCGGACTCTGGAAACACCATATATTTT
-,TRBJ1-4,TRBV6-5,-,CASSYSGAGQGEKLFF,TGTGCCAGCAGTTACTCCGGGGCGGGCCAGGGTGAAAAACTGTTTTTT
-,TRBJ2-7,TRBV9,TRBD1,CASSPLPRTGSEQYF,TGTGCCAGCAGCCCCCTCCCAAGGACAGGAAGTGAGCAGTACTTC
-,TRBJ2-3,TRBV11-2,TRBD2,CASSLLTSGRRSDTQYF,TGTGCCAGCAGCTTACTCACTAGCGGGAGGAGGTCAGATACGCAGTATTTT
-,TRBJ2-5,TRBV28,-,CASSSNLRETQYF,TGTGCCAGCAGTTCGAACCTCCGGGAGACCCAGTACTTC
-,TRBJ2-3,TRBV5-4,-,CASSSLEDTQYF,TGTGCCAGCAGTAGCCTCGAGGATACGCAGTATTTT
-,TRBJ1-1,TRBV18,TRBD1,CASSPQPGGTEAFF,TGTGCCAGCTCACCACAACCAGGGGGCACTGAAGCTTTCTTT
-,TRBJ2-3,TRBV6-5,-,CASSYTRDSSDTQYF,TGTGCCAGCAGTTACACGAGAGACAGTTCAGATACGCAGTATTTT
-,TRBJ1-1,TRBV7-3,-,CASSAPEGGVAFF,TGTGCCAGCAGCGCCCCCGAGGGGGGTGTCGCTTTCTTT
-,TRBJ1-1,TRBV7-8,-,CASSLGGLNTEAFF,TGTGCCAGCAGCTTAGGGGGCTTGAACACTGAAGCTTTCTTT
-,TRBJ1-4,TRBV2,-,CATNREAAPNEKLFF,TGTGCCACCAACAGGGAAGCGGCACCTAATGAAAAACTGTTTTTT
-,TRBJ1-5,TRBV5-1,TRBD1,CASSPGTGNQPQHF,TGCGCCAGCAGCCCCGGGACAGGGAATCAGCCCCAGCATTTT
-,TRBJ2-5,TRBV5-1,-,CASRWGPLGETQYF,TGCGCCAGCAGATGGGGACCACTGGGGGAGACCCAGTACTTC
-,TRBJ2-1,TRBV5-6,-,CASKGSGRNEQFF,TGTGCCAGCAAAGGGTCGGGGAGGAATGAGCAGTTCTTC
-,TRBJ1-2,TRBV7-2,-,CASSIRDGSSRLYGYTF,TGTGCCAGCAGCATCCGGGACGGGTCGTCGAGGCTATATGGCTACACCTTC
-,TRBJ1-1,TRBV2,-,CARGEGMNTEAFF,TGTGCCAGAGGAGAGGGAATGAACACTGAAGCTTTCTTT